This T cell receptor beta chain was found in a study of PD-1 blockade in classical Hodgkin lymphoma. Broader study findings: Factors driving the repertoire differences, possibly disease activity or prior therapy, remain undefined.

The sample holds one count of this clone. Its antigen is unknown. Here immunoSEQ multiplex PCR was the method, and the copy in TCRdb shows in-frame clones only, minus some. The table includes some 58,000 clones, approximately 90% detected once. The CDR3 has 14 amino acids. V was shortened by 3 bases and J by 5 bases, with 14 bases between the two germline ends. Germline V gives CDR1 SGHVS, CDR2 FNYEAQ. Time point: cycle 4 day 1 (C4D1), after less than seven weeks of nivolumab. Brentuximab vedotin exposure varied among the patients, all of whom had relapsed after autologous stem cell transplantation. The sequence was collected from a human donor with classical Hodgkin lymphoma. The sample consisted of peripheral blood mononuclear cells (PBMCs), taken before the fourth cycle of nivolumab. V usage is TRBV7-6 and J usage is TRBJ2-7, with D perhaps TRBD1 (5 bases). In nucleotides, the CDR3 is TGTGCCAGCAGCTTTTCCAGGGATTTTCACGAGCAGTACTTC. Protein: CASSFSRDFHEQYF.